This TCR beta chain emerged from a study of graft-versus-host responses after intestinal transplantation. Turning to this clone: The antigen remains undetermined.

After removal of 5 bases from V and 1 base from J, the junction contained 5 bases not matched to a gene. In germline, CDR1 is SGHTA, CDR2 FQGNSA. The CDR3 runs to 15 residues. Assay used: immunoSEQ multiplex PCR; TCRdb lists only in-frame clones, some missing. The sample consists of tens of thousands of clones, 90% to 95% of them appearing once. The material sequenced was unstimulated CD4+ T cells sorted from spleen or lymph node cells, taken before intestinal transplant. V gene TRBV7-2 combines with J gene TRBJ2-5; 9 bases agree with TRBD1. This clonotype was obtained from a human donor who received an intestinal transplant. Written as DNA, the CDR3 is TGTGCCAGCAGCCCGCAGACAGGGGGCCAAGAGACCCAGTACTTC. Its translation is CASSPQTGGQETQYF.